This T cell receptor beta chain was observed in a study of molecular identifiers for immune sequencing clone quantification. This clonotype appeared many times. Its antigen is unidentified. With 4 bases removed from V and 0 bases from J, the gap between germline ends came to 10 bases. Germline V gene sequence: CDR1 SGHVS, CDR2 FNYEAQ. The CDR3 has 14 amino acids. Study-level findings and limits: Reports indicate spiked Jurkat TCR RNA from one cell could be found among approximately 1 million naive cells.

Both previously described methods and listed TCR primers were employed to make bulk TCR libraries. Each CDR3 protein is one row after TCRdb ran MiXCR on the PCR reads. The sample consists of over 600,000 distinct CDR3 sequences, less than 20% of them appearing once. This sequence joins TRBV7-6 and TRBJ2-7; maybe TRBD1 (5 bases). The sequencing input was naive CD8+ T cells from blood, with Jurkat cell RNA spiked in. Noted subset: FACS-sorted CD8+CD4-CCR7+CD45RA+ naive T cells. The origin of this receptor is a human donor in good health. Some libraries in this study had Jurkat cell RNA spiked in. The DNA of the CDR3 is TGTGCCAGCAGCTCGACAGTTAGCTCCTACGAGCAGTACTTC. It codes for CASSSTVSSYEQYF.